This T cell receptor (beta chain) was identified in a study of blood T cells in healthy people across ages (dated by TCRdb to the mid-2010s). For context, the study as a whole: In model experiments, template switching captured roughly one uniquely barcoded TCR beta cDNA molecule for every two T cells. Using deep sequencing normalized with unique cDNA molecular identifiers, the study measured how TCR beta repertoire diversity changes with age. The donors were divided into four age groups: young (average around 16 years), middle-aged (over 35), aged (approximately 62) and long-lived (roughly 88). Donors of different ages were randomly distributed across sequencing lanes to avoid experimental bias. Using the same blood draw, the study looked at two additional independent replicas of 1 million unique cDNA reads for two donors, one aged 18 to 30 and the other aged 80 or older.

The roughly 39 donors, aged 6 to 90 years, were systemically healthy Caucasian individuals from Russia. About 10 milliliters of peripheral blood were collected from each donor into EDTA-treated Vacutainer tubes. Ficoll-Paque density-gradient centrifugation was used to isolate PBMCs, with at least 7 million per sample. Total RNA, at least 6 micrograms per sample, was extracted from PBMCs with Trizol reagent. The percentages of naive CD45RAhigh/CD27high T cells were determined by flow cytometry on a PBMC aliquot from every donor. The library relied on 5' RACE. Sequenced using an Illumina HiSeq 2500. A second PCR of about 6 to 11 cycles was run with a J-beta primer mix and a sample-barcoded 5' primer. Each TCR beta cDNA molecule received a unique molecular identifier from a template-switch 5' adaptor carrying 12 random nucleotides. Each sample yielded at least 2.5 million CDR3-containing paired-end reads. All of the RNA was converted into first-strand cDNA using the Mint cDNA synthesis kit, with a TRBC-specific oligonucleotide serving as the primer. All cDNA was treated with uracil-DNA glycosylase and then went through a first 18-cycle PCR with the universal primers M1SS and BC2_uni_R. The authors processed their data as follows. Each sample was normalized by randomly selecting 1 million high-quality reads, each carrying a distinct molecular identifier. Reads with shared molecular identifiers were discarded instead of being binned into consensus sequences. MiTCR, run with a Q25 quality threshold and the strictest error-elimination algorithm, handled CDR3 identification, clonotype clustering and error correction. A nonparametric unseen species model using Euler transformation provided a lower-bound estimate of total TCR beta diversity. TCRdb applied fastp at Q25 and MiXCR to the public reads, then kept only in-frame beta chains. Merged by CDR3 protein, the rows form single entries marked with the most common genes and DNA. The authors' filters were not applied to this entry. For this sample the table gives roughly 680,000 distinct CDR3 sequences, of which 45% to 60% were detected only once. The ten most abundant clones make up 13% of the sample.

Reading the germline V gene (reference sequence) gives CDR1 LGHDT and CDR2 YNNKEL. From the cysteine through the phenylalanine, the CDR3 covers 15 amino acids. The entry retains the CDR3 DNA only, 45 bases that are in frame from base 1. Germline trimming: 5 bases from V, 5 bases from J; junction bases outside gene matches: 9. Remarks on this clonotype: No antigen is known for it. No base quality information exists; no much larger clone differs at one position.

Results the study describes overall, beyond this receptor: There was a strong correlation between observed TCR beta diversity and the percentage of naive T cells measured by flow cytometry. Bulk unsorted PBMC profiling prevented conclusive comparison of naive and antigen-experienced compartments. Compared with the aged group, the long-lived group had more naive CD4+ T cells, fewer expanded clones and increased TCR diversity, suggesting age selection. The CMV infection status of donors was not known, potentially confounding age-related changes in expanded clonotypes. As age increased, observed TCR beta diversity per million T cells dropped in a roughly linear way, and a significant reduction was already evident by age around 41. Total diversity estimates from one million sequenced T cells were considered lower bounds and underestimates.

Recombination joined TRBV3-1 with TRBJ2-3; TRBD1 fits 8 bases in the junction. The sequenced sample was blood. The clonotype comes from an elderly woman in good health. The nucleotides are TGTGCCAGCAGCTCTGGACAGGGCGTTATAGATACGCAGTATTTT. It codes for CASSSGQGVIDTQYF.